This TCR beta chain emerged from a study of blood T cell repertoires in COVID-19. Background on the study: Spain, Italy and the United States supplied samples that represented acute and convalescent COVID-19.

Profiling relied on immunoSEQ multiplex PCR, and the TCRdb table lists in-frame clones only, not all of them. This repertoire shows some 250,000 clones, roughly 91% found once; its top ten account for roughly 9%. In this sample, this clone turned up once. Germline V gene data show CDR1 as SGHTA and CDR2 as FQGNSA. The V and J ends lost 3 bases and 5 bases, in that order; junction bases with no gene match: 4. The CDR3 is 16 amino acids. Sequencing was performed on PBMCs or T cells enriched from blood (not recorded which). The receptor comes from a man between 40 and 49 years old who had recovered from COVID-19. J is TRBJ2-3 and V is TRBV7-2, with 14 positions matching TRBD2. CDR3 nucleotides: TGTGCCAGCAGCTTCCGGACTAGCGGGGGGAAAGATACGCAGTATTTT. Translated, it gives CASSFRTSGGKDTQYF.